This T cell receptor beta chain was recovered during a study of long-term antiretroviral therapy in people with HIV (dated by TCRdb to 2022 to 2024). Background for the entire study: The earliest samples were collected roughly a decade before the 2015 WHO recommendation for immediate ART, at a time when ART was usually postponed until CD4 counts fell. A total of 192 cryopreserved PBMC samples came from around 30 adults with confirmed HIV infection and were collected serially over a mean of about six years (range 1-12). This retrospective serial study examined whether starting ART and sustained HIV suppression were associated with changes in the composition and diversity of the TRB repertoire in peripheral blood. No cross-contamination during QIAcube processing was shown when test extractions of a monoclonal T-cell line were performed alongside about 33 polyclonal samples. Of the roughly 30 participants with HIV, 10 to 11 were female. The research as a whole found: The repertoire was dominated across all time points by expanded TRB clones identified before ART initiation, although this dominance was seen to fluctuate and to decrease in many PLHIV after ART. The samples span the years 2004 to 2017, and the ART regimens used may be less effective than current regimens. HIV repertoires had narrower CDR3 length ranges than controls, and the network structure suggested an antigen-experienced repertoire that shifted only slightly toward naive after ART. Because cell numbers in pre-ART samples were limited, unsorted PBMC were profiled instead of sorted CD4+ and CD8+ T cells. Inferences about post-ART repertoire changes are limited because no data were available on ART adherence, viral resistance or therapy changes. Because PBMC availability was limited, only the TCR beta chain was sequenced, with no alpha chain pairing. Starting ART was linked to a significant rise in TRB diversity, yet even with long-term ART the diversity remained significantly lower than in transplant donor controls.

The immunoSEQ hsTCRB v3.0 assay was used at survey level resolution for TRB variable region sequencing. A depth of roughly 40,000-55,000 T-cell genomes per sample was targeted for TRB sequencing. An Illumina MiSeq with a v3 150-cycle kit was used to sequence the pooled TRB libraries. Regarding the original processing steps: Repertoire analysis was performed in R inside a reproducible Nextflow workflow that covered QC, data transformation and analysis. LymphoSeq2, an R package for AIRR-Seq data exploration, was used to implement custom analyses. After excluding a few samples that yielded fewer than 5000 total TRB sequences, 188 HIV repertoires remained for analysis. Among the 200 or so HIV repertoires that were kept, almost 60 were collected before ART initiation and roughly 130 were collected after ART initiation. Repertoires were downsampled to 5000 TRB nucleotide sequences, and summary statistics were averaged over 100 downsampling iterations. Only TRB sequences with CDR3 regions of at least seven amino acids were retained for analysis. A Shannon entropy-derived clonality score and the Gini coefficient were used to measure diversity. Repertoire networks linked the top 5000 CDR3 amino acid sequences whenever two sequences differed by an edit distance of one. GLIPH2 predicted antigen specificity groups and MHC restriction for TRB CDR3 amino acid sequences. To flag known associations with CMV, EBV, HIV or tissue antigens, CDR3 amino acid sequences were compared against VDJdb and McPAS-TCR. Pre-ART, post-ART and control groups were compared with Wilcoxon signed-rank tests and Holm-Bonferroni correction. TCRdb took this table from immuneACCESS and kept in-frame rearrangements with V and J called. Such tables lack part of the clones; where checked against another copy, unresolved V genes explain under half of the gap, and the rest is unexplained. That table is the source of V, J and clone size, and D and trimming were worked out from the DNA. Present in this sample are 30,000 to 45,000 clones, about 80% of which were seen just once. About 6% of the sample rests with the top ten.

This clone was counted between two and nine times. Its target antigen remains unknown. No qualities accompany the bases; no much larger clone lies one base away. There are 14 amino acids in the CDR3, from cysteine to phenylalanine inclusive. Only the CDR3 region is kept as DNA, spanning 42 bases read in frame from base 1. Trimming costs V 1 base and J 2 bases, and their ends lie 9 bases apart. CDR1 and CDR2 were assigned from the germline V gene as LGHNA and YNFKEQ. Inclusion was restricted to participants for whom at least one PBMC sample before ART initiation and at least two post-ART samples were available. All participants with HIV were treated in the United States of America. Before DNA extraction, cryopreserved samples of about 0.95-10 million PBMC were thawed and then washed. At the time of the earliest PBMC sample, participants with HIV were aged between about 23 and 55 years. PBMC samples from each participant spanned 1-4 timepoints before ART initiation and 2-8 timepoints after ART initiation, with a median of 7 samples. For every participant, serial HIV viral load, CD4+ T-cell count, ART history and demographic data were obtained. Using a Qiagen kit on a QIAcube, genomic DNA was extracted from unsorted PBMC, with samples processed in batches of 12.

The input for sequencing was unsorted PBMCs, taken 3.4 years after starting antiretroviral therapy. This receptor was obtained from a man under 40 with HIV. The chain joins TRBV4-2 to TRBJ2-7; TRBD1 might be the D gene, on 5 matching bases. The sequenced DNA: TGTGCCAGCAGCCAAGTTCAGGGCCCCTACGAGCAGTACTTC. This yields the protein CASSQVQGPYEQYF.